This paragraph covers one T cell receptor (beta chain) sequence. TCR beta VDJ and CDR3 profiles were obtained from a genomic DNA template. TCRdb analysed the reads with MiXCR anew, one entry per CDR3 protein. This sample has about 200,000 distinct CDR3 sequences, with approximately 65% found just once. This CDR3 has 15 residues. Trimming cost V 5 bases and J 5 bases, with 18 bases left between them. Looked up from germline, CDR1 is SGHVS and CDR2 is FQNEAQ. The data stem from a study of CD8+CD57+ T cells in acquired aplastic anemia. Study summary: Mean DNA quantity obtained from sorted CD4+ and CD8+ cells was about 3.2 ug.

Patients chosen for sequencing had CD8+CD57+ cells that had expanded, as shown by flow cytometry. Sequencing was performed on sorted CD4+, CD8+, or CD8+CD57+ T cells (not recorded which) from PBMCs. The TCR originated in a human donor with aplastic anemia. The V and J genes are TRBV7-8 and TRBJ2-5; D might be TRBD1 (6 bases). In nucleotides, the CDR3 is TGTGCCAGCAGCCCAGGAGGTGGGGGCAGGGAGACCCAGTACTTC. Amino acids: CASSPGGGGRETQYF.